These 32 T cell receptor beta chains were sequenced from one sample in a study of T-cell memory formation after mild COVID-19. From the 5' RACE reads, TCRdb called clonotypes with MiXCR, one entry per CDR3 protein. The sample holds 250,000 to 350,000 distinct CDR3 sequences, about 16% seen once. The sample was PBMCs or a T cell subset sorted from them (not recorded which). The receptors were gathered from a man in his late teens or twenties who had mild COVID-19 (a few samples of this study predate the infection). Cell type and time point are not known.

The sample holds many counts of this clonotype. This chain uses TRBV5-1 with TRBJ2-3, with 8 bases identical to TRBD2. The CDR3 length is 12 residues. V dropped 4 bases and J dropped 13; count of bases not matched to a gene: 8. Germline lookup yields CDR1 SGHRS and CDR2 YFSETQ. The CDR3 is CASSVDGGEKYF. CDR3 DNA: TGCGCCAGCAGCGTGGACGGGGGGGAAAAGTATTTT.

In DNA, the CDR3 is TGCAGTGCTTTGGGTGCTGGAAACACCATATATTTT. Amino acid sequence: CSALGAGNTIYF. The rearrangement joins TRBV20-1 to TRBJ1-3, with no clear D. The CDR3 consists of 12 residues. Germline CDR1 and CDR2: DFQATT and SNEGSKA (reference sequence). V dropped 5 bases and J dropped 2 bases, with 7 bases sitting between them.

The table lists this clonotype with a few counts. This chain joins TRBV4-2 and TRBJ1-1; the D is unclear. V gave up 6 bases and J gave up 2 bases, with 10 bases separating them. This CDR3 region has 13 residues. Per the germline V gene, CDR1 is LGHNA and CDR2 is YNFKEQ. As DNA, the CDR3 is TGTGCCAGCAGGGTCGGCGGCAACACTGAAGCTTTCTTT. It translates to CASRVGGNTEAFF.

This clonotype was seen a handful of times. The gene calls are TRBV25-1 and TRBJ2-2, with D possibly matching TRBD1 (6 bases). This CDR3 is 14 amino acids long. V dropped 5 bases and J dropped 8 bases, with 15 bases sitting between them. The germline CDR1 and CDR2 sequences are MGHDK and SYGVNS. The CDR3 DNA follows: TGTGCCAGCAGTCCGGGACACGCCAGGGGGGAGCTGTTTTTT. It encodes CASSPGHARGELFF.

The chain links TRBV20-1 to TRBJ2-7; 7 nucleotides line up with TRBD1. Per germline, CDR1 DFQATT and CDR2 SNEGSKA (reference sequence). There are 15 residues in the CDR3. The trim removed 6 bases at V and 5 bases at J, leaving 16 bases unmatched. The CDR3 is CSAASPGTAVHEQYF. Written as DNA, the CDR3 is TGCAGTGCGGCGAGTCCCGGGACAGCGGTACACGAGCAGTACTTC.

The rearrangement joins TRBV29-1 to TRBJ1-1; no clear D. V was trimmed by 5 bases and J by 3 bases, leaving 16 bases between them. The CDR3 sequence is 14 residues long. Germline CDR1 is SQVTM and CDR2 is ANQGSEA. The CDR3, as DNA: TGCAGCGTTCCCCGGACCCACCGAGACACTGAAGCTTTCTTT. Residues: CSVPRTHRDTEAFF.

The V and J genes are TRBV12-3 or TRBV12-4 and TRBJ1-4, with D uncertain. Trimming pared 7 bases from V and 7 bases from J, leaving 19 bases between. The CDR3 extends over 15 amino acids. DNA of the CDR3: TGTGCCAGCACCCAAGGGCGGGCTTTTTCTGAAAAACTGTTTTTT. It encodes CASTQGRAFSEKLFF.

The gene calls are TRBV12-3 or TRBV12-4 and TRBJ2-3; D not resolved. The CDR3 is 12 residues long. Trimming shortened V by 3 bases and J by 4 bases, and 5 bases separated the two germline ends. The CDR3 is CASSFASDTQYF. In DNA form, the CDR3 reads TGTGCCAGCAGTTTCGCCTCAGATACGCAGTATTTT.

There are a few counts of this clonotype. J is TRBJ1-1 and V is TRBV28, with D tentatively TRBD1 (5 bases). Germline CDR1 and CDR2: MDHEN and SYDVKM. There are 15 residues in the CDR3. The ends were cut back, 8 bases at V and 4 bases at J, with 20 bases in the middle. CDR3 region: CASRDVRKKSTEAFF. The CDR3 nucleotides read TGTGCCAGCCGGGACGTCCGGAAGAAAAGCACTGAAGCTTTCTTT.

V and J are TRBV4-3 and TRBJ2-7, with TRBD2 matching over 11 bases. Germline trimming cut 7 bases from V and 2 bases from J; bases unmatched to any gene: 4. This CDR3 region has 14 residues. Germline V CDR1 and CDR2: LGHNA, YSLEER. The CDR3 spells CASNPSGGTYEQYF. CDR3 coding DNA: TGCGCCAGCAACCCTAGCGGGGGGACCTACGAGCAGTACTTC.

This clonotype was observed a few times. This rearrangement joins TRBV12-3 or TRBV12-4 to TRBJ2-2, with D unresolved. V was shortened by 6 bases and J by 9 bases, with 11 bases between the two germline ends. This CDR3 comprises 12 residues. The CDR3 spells CASSQILRELFF. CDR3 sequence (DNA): TGTGCCAGCAGCCAGATTCTCCGGGAGCTGTTTTTT.

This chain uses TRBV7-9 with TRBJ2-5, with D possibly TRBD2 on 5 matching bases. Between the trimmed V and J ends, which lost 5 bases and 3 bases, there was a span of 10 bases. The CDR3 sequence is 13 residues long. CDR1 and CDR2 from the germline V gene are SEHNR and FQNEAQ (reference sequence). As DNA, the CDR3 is TGTGCCAGCAGCCGGGGAGCCGAAGAGACCCAGTACTTC. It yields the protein CASSRGAEETQYF.

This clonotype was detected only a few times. For the CDR3, the DNA is TGTGCCAGCAGCCGCTCCGGGGACGGAAAGACCCAGTACTTC. Protein product: CASSRSGDGKTQYF. This rearrangement joins TRBV12-3 or TRBV12-4 to TRBJ2-5; D may correspond to TRBD1 or TRBD2 (5 bases each). Trimming removed 6 bases at V and 6 bases at J, with 17 bases between. The CDR3 length is 14 residues.

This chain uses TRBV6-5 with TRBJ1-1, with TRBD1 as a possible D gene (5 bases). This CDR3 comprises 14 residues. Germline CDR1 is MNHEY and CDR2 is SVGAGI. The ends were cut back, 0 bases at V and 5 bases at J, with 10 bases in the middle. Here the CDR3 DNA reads TGTGCCAGCAGTTACTCGAAAGGGGCGACTGAAGCTTTCTTT. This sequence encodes CASSYSKGATEAFF.

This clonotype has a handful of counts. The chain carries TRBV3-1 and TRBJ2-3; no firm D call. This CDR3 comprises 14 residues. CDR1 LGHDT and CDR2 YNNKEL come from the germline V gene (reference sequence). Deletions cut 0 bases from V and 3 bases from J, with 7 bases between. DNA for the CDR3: TGTGCCAGCAGCCAAGAGCTGGGGACAGATACGCAGTATTTT. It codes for CASSQELGTDTQYF.

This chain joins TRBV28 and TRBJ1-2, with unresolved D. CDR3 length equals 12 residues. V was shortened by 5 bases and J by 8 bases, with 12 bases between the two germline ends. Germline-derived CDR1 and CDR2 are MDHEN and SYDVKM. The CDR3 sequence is CASSLVMEGYTF. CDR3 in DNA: TGTGCCAGCAGTCTAGTGATGGAGGGCTACACCTTC.

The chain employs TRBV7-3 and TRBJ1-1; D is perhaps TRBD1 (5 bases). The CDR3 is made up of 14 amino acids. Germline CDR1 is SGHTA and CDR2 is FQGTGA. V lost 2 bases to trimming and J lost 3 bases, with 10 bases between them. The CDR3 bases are TGTGCCAGCAGCTTAGGGGCCCAGTACACTGAAGCTTTCTTT. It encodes CASSLGAQYTEAFF.

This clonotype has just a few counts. DNA for the CDR3: TGTGCCAGCAGAGGACAGAGTTTGGCTAACTATGGCTACACCTTC. Its protein product is CASRGQSLANYGYTF. This sequence joins TRBV6-5 and TRBJ1-2; TRBD1 might be the D (6 bases). The CDR3 covers 15 residues. CDR1 MNHEY and CDR2 SVGAGI come from the germline V gene. The V end lost 6 bases, the J end lost 0 bases, and 14 bases lay between the germline ends.

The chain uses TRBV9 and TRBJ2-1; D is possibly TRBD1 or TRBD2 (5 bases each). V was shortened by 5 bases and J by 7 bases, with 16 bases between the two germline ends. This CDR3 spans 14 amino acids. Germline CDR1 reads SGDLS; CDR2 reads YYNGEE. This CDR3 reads CASSLGLSGNEQFF. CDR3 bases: TGTGCCAGCAGTTTAGGACTGTCAGGGAATGAGCAGTTCTTC. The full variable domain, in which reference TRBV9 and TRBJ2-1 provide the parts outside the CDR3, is DSGVTQTPKHLITATGQRVTLRCSPRSGDLSVYWYQQSLDQGLQFLIQYYNGEERAKGNILERFSAQQFPDLHSELNLSSLELGDSALYFCASSLGLSGNEQFFGPGTRLTVL.

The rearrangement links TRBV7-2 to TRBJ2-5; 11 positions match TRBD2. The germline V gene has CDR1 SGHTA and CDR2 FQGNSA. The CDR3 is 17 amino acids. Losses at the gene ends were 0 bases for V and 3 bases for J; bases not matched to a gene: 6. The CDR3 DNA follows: TGTGCCAGCAGCTTAGCTTTTAGCGGGGGGGCCGAAGAGACCCAGTACTTC. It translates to CASSLAFSGGAEETQYF.

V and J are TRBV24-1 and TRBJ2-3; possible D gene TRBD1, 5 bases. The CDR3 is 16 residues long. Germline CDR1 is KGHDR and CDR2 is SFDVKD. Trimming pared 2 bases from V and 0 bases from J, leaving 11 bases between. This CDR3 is CATSDSGSASTDTQYF. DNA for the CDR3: TGTGCCACCAGTGATTCAGGGTCCGCTAGCACAGATACGCAGTATTTT.

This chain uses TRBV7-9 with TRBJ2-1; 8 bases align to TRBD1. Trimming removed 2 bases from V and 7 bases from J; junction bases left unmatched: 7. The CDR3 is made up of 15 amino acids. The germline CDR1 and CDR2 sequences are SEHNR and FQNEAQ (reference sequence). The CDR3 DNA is TGTGCCAGCAGCTTACAGGGGGCCGGGGTGAATGAGCAGTTCTTC. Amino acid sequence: CASSLQGAGVNEQFF.

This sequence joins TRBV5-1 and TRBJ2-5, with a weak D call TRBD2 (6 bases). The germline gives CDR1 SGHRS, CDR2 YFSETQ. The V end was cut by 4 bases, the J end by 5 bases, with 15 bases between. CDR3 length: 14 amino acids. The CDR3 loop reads CASSQVGGRETQYF. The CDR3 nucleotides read TGCGCCAGCAGCCAGGTGGGGGGTCGGGAGACCCAGTACTTC.

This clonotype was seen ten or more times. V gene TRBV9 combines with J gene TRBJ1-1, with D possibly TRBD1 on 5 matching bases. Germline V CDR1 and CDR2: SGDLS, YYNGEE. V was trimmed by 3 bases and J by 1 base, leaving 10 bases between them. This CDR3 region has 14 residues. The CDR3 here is CASSDGGGNTEAFF. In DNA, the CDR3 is TGTGCCAGCAGCGACGGCGGGGGGAACACTGAAGCTTTCTTT.

This CDR3 reads CASSFGAWSETQYF. Written as DNA, the CDR3 is TGTGCCAGCAGCTTTGGAGCGTGGTCGGAGACCCAGTACTTC. The chain has TRBV7-3 and TRBJ2-5; no clear D gene. The ends were cut back, 3 bases at V and 5 bases at J, with 13 bases in the middle. The CDR3 contains 14 residues. Germline CDR1 is SGHTA and CDR2 is FQGTGA.

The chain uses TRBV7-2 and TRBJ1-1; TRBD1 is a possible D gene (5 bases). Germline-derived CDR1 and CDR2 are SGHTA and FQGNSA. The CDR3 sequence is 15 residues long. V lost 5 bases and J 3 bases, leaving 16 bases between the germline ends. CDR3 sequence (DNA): TGTGCCAGCAGCCGCGTCGGCAGGGCGCACACTGAAGCTTTCTTT. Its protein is CASSRVGRAHTEAFF.

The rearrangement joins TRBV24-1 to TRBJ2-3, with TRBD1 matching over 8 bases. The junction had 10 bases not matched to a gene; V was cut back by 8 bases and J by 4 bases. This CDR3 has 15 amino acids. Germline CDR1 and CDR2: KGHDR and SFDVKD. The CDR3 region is CATIFGQGLSDTQYF. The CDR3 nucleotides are TGTGCCACCATCTTCGGACAGGGTCTTTCAGATACGCAGTATTTT.

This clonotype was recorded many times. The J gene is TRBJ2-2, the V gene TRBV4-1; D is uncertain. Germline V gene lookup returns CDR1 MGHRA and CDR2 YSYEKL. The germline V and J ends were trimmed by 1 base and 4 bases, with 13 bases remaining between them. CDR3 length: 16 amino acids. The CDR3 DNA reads TGCGCCAGCAGCCAAGTTGACATGGGCTTCACCGGGGAGCTGTTTTTT. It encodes CASSQVDMGFTGELFF.

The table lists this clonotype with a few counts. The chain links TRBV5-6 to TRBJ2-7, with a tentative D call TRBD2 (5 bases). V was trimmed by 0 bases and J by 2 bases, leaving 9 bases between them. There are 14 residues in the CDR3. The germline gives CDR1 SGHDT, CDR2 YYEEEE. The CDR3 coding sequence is TGTGCCAGCAGCTTGGCCGGGATTACCTACGAGCAGTACGTC. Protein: CASSLAGITYEQYV.

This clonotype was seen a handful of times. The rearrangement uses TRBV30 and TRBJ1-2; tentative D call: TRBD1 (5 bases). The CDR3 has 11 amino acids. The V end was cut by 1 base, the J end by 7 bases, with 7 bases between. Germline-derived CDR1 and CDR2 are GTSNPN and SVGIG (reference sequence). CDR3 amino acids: CAWSGGVGYTF. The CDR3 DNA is TGTGCCTGGAGTGGAGGGGTTGGCTACACCTTC.

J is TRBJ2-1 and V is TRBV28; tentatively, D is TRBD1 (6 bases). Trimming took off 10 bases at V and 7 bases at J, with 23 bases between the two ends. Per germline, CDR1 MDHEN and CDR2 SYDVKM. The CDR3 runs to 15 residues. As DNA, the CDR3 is TGTGCCATCCTAAACCGGGACACCTCCTCGAATGAGCAGTTCTTC. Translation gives CAILNRDTSSNEQFF.

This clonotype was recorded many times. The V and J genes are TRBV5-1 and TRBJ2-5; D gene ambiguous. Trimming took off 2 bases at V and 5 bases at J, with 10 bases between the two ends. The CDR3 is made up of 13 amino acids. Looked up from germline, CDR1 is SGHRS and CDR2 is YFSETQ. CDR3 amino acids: CASSFGQEETQYF. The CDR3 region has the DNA TGCGCCAGCAGCTTCGGTCAGGAGGAGACCCAGTACTTC.